This T cell receptor beta chain was sequenced during a study of pediatric ulcerative colitis. Study-wide findings and caveats: Two rectal clonotypes were found only in ulcerative colitis patients, all of them.

Repertoires were generated with immunoSEQ multiplex PCR, while TCRdb's copy carries only in-frame clones and drops some. The repertoire holds tens of thousands of clones, roughly 70% seen once, with roughly 7% in the top ten. This CDR3 is built from 15 residues. The V gene's germline CDR1 is SGHDT and CDR2 YYEEEE. Deletions cut 0 bases from V and 2 bases from J, with 6 bases between. During colonoscopy, one to two rectal pinch biopsies were collected. No immunosuppressive drugs were given to ulcerative colitis patients before diagnostic colonoscopy. This clone has just a few counts. Its antigen is not identified.

The specimen was gut tissue. This TCR came from a boy between 5 and 17 years old with severe ulcerative colitis. V is TRBV5-6 and J is TRBJ2-6; D is uncertain. CDR3 loop: CASSLEAAGANVLTF. CDR3 DNA: TGTGCCAGCAGCTTGGAGGCAGCTGGGGCCAACGTCCTGACTTTC.